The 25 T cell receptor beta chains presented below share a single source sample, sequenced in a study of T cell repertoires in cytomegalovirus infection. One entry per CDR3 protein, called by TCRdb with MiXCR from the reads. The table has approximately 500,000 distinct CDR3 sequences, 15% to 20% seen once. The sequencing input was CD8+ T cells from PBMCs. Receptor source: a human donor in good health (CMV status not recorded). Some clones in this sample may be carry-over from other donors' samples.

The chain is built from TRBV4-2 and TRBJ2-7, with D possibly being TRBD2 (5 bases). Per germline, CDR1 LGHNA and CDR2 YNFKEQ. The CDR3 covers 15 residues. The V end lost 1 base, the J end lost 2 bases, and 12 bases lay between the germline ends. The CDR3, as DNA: TGTGCCAGCAGCCAAGGAGAGGGTAGCGCCTACGAGCAGTACTTC. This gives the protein CASSQGEGSAYEQYF.

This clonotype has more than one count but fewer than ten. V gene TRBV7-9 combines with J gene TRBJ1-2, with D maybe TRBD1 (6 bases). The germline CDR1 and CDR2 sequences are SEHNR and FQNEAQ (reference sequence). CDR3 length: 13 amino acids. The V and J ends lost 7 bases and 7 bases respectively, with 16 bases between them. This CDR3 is CASNRGGPSGYTF. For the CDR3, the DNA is TGTGCCAGCAACAGAGGGGGACCTAGTGGCTACACCTTC.

Written as DNA, the CDR3 is TGTGCCTGGGGGGAATCGATGAACACTGAAGCTTTCTTT. Translated: CAWGESMNTEAFF. This chain joins TRBV30 and TRBJ1-1; D unresolved. The CDR3 loop spans 13 amino acids. Germline CDR1 is GTSNPN and CDR2 is SVGIG (reference sequence). V was shortened by 5 bases and J by 0 bases, with 10 bases between the two germline ends.

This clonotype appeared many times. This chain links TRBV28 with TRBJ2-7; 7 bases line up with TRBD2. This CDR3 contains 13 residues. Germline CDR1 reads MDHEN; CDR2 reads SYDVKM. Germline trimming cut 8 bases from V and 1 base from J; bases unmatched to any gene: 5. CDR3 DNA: TGTGCCAGCCGGCTAGCGGAGTCCTACGAGCAGTACTTC. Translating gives CASRLAESYEQYF.

CDR3 bases: TGTGCCAGCAGCGCCCGGGATTTAGGAAACACCATATATTTT. It is translated as CASSARDLGNTIYF. The V and J genes are TRBV9 and TRBJ1-3; D not certain. V lost 3 bases to trimming and J lost 4 bases, with 11 bases between them. The CDR3 consists of 14 residues. CDR1 SGDLS and CDR2 YYNGEE come from the germline V gene.

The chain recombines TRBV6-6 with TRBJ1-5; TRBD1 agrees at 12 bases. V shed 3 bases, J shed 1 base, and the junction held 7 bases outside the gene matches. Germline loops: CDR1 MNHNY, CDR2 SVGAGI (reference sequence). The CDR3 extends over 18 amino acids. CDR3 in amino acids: CASSYPGTGGESNQPQHF. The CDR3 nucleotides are TGTGCCAGCAGTTATCCCGGGACAGGGGGCGAGAGCAATCAGCCCCAGCATTTT.

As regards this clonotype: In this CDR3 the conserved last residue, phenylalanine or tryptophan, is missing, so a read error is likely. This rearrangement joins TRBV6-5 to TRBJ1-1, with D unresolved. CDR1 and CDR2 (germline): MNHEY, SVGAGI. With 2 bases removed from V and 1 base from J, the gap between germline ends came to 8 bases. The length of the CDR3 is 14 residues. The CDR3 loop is CASSYSEGNTEAFL. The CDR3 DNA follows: TGTGCCAGCAGTTACAGTGAGGGGAACACTGAAGCTTTCCTT.

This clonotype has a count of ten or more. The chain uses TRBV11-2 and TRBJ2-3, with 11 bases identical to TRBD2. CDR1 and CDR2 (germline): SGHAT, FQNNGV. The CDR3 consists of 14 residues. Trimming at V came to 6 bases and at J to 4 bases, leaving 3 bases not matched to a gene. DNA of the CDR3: TGTGCCAGCAGACTAGCGGGAGTGGCAGATACGCAGTATTTT. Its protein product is CASRLAGVADTQYF.

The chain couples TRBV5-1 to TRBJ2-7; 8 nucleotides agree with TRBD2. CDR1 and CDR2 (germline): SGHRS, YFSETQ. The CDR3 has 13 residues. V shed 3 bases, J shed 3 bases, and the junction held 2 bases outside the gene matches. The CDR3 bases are TGCGCCAGCAGCTCGACTAGCGACTACGAGCAGTACTTC. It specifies CASSSTSDYEQYF.

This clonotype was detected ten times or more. The CDR3 bases are TGTGCCAGTGTTAATCCGGGACTCGACAATGAGCAGTTCTTC. Residues: CASVNPGLDNEQFF. The V and J genes are TRBV19 and TRBJ2-1; D is perhaps TRBD2 (6 bases). Trimming removed 8 bases at V and 5 bases at J, with 16 bases between. This CDR3 has 14 residues. Germline assignment: CDR1 LNHDA and CDR2 SQIVND (reference sequence). The whole variable domain, remainder taken from reference TRBV19 and TRBJ2-1, is DGGITQSPKYLFRKEGQNVTLSCEQNLNHDAMYWYRQDPGQGLRLIYYSQIVNDFQKGDIAEGYSVSREKKESFPLTVTSAQKNPTAFYLCASVNPGLDNEQFFGPGTRLTVL.

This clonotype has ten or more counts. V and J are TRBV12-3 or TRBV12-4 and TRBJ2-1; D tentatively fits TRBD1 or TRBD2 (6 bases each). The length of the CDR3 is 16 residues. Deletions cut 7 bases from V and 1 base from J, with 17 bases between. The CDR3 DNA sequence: TGTGCCAGCAAGGGGGGTAGGAAGGGATCCTACAATGAGCAGTTCTTC. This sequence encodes CASKGGRKGSYNEQFF.

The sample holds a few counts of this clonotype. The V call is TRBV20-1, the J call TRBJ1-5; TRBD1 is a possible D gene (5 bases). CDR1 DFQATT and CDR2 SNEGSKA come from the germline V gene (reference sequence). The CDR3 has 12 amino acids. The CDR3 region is CTPEGPYQPQHF. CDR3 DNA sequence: TGCACCCCTGAGGGACCTTATCAGCCCCAGCATTTT.

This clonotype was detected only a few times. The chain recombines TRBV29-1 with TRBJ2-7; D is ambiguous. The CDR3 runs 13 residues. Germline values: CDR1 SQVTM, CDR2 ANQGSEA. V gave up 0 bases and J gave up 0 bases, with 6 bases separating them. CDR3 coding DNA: TGCAGCGTTGAAGATGGGATCTCCTACGAGCAGTACTTC. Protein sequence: CSVEDGISYEQYF.

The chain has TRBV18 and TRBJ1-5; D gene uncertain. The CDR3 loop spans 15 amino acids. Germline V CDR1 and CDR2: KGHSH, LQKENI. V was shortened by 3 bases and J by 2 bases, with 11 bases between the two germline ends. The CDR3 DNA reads TGTGCCAGCTCACCGTTACCTGGGGGCAATCAGCCCCAGCATTTT. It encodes CASSPLPGGNQPQHF.

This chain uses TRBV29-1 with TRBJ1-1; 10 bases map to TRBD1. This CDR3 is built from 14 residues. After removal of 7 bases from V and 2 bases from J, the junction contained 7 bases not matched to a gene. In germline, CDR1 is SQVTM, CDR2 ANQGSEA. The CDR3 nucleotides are TGCAGCGGCCGACAGGGGGCAAAAAACACTGAAGCTTTCTTT. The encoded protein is CSGRQGAKNTEAFF.

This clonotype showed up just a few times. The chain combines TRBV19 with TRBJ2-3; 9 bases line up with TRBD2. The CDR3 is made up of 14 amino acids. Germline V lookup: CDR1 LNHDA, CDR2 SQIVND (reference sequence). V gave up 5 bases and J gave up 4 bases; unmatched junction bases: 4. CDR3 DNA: TGTGCCAGTAGTCTCTGGACTAGCGCAGATACGCAGTATTTT. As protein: CASSLWTSADTQYF. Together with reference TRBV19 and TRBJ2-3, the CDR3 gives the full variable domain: DGGITQSPKYLFRKEGQNVTLSCEQNLNHDAMYWYRQDPGQGLRLIYYSQIVNDFQKGDIAEGYSVSREKKESFPLTVTSAQKNPTAFYLCASSLWTSADTQYFGPGTRLTVL.

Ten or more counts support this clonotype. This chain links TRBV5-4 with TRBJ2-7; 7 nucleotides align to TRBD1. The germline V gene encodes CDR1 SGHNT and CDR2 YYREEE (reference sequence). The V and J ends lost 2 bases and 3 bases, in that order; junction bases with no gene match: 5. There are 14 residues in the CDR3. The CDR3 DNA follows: TGTGCCAGCAGCTTTAAGGGACAGAACTACGAGCAGTACTTC. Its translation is CASSFKGQNYEQYF. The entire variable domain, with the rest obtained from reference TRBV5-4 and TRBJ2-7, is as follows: ETGVTQSPTHLIKTRGQQVTLRCSSQSGHNTVSWYQQALGQGPQFIFQYYREEENGRGNFPPRFSGLQFPNYSSELNVNALELDDSALYLCASSFKGQNYEQYFGPGTRLTVT.

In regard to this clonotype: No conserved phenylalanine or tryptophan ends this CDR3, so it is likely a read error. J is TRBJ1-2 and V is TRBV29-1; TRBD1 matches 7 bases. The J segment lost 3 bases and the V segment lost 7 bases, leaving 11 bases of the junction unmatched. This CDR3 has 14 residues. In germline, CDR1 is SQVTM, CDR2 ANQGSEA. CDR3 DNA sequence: TGCAGCGCCCTCTCCGGTGACAGGGACTATGGCTACACCTTA. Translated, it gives CSALSGDRDYGYTL.

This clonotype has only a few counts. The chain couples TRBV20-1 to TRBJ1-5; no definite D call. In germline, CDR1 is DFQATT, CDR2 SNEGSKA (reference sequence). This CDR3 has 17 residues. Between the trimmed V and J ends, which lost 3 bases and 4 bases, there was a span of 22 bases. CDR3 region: CSASRPPSPGPNQPQHF. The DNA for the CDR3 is TGCAGTGCTAGCCGCCCCCCTAGCCCGGGTCCGAATCAGCCCCAGCATTTT.

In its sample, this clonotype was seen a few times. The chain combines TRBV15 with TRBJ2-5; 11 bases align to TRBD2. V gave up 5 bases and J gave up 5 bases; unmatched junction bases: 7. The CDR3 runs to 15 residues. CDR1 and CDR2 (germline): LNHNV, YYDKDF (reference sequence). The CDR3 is CATSGRLAGSETQYF. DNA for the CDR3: TGTGCCACCAGCGGAAGACTAGCGGGGAGTGAGACCCAGTACTTC. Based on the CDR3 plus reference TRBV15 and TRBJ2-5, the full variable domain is DAMVIQNPRYQVTQFGKPVTLSCSQTLNHNVMYWYQQKSSQAPKLLFHYYDKDFNNEADTPDNFQSRRPNTSFCFLDIRSPGLGDTAMYLCATSGRLAGSETQYFGPGTRLLVL.

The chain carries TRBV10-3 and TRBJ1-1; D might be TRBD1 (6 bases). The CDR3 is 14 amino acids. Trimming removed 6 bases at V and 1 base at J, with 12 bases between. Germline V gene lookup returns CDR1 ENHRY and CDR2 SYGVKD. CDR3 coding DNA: TGTGCCATCAGGGGGGGCAGACAGAACACTGAAGCTTTCTTT. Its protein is CAIRGGRQNTEAFF.

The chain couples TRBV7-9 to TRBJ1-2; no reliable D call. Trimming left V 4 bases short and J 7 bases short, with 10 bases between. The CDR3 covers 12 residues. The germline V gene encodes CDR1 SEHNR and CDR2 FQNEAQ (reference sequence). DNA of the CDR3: TGTGCCAGCAGCTCGGGTTCTCTTGGCTACACCTTC. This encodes CASSSGSLGYTF.

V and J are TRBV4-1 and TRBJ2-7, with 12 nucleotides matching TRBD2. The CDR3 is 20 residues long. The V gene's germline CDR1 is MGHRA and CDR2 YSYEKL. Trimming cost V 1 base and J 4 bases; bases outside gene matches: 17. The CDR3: CASSQGLLATSGRVGYEQYF. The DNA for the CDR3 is TGCGCCAGCAGCCAAGGCCTGTTGGCGACTAGCGGGAGAGTTGGGTACGAGCAGTACTTC.

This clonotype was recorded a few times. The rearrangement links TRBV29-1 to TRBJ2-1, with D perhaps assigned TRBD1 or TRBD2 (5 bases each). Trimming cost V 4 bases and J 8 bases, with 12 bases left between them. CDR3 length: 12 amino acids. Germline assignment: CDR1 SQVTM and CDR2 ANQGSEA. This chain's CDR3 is CSVGGSKDEQFF. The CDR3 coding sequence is TGCAGCGTTGGGGGGTCTAAGGATGAGCAGTTCTTC.

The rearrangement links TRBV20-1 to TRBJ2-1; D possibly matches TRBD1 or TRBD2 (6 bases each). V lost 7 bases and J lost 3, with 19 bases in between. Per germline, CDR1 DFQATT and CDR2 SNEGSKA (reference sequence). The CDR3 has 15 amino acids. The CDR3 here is CSDAGQDYDYNEQFF. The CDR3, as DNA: TGCAGTGACGCGGGACAAGACTATGACTACAATGAGCAGTTCTTC.